A selection of T cell receptor beta chains follows, all from one sample in a study of OX40 agonist ivuxolimab in advanced cancers. Profiled with immunoSEQ multiplex PCR; TCRdb holds only in-frame clones, not every one. The profile covers 95,000 to 100,000 clones, with about four fifths appearing a single time and about 1.5% taken by the ten largest. This sample comprised CD4+ or CD8+ T cells sorted from blood, obtained in a trial of the OX40 agonist ivuxolimab. The receptors originated from an adult with an advanced solid tumor such as melanoma, head and neck, liver or kidney cancer. Each CDR3 is given with its conserved first and last residue. The D gene is left open where the match is weak. The size field is filled for only some rows; it gives once, few, many or a size class.

j_call: TRBJ2-3; clone_size: NA; d_call: NA; v_call: TRBV5-1; cdr3_nt: TGCGCCAGCAGCCTCGGAGACAGGCCAAACACAGATACGCAGTATTTT; cdr3_aa: CASSLGDRPNTDTQYF
j_call: TRBJ2-3; clone_size: NA; d_call: NA; v_call: TRBV10-3; cdr3_nt: TGTGCCATCAGTGATCGGGGAATGAGGACAGATACGCAGTATTTT; cdr3_aa: CAISDRGMRTDTQYF
j_call: TRBJ1-1; clone_size: once; d_call: TRBD1; v_call: TRBV29-1; cdr3_nt: TGCAGCGTTGAAGATGGGCAGGGGGCGATGAACACTGAAGCTTTCTTT; cdr3_aa: CSVEDGQGAMNTEAFF
j_call: TRBJ1-1; clone_size: NA; d_call: NA; v_call: TRBV7-9; cdr3_nt: TGTGCTGTGGAGAACACTGAAGCTTTCTTT; cdr3_aa: CAVENTEAFF
j_call: TRBJ2-1; clone_size: NA; d_call: TRBD2; v_call: TRBV28; cdr3_nt: TGTGCCAGCCTAAGTAGATTAGCGGGACCCCAGCAGTTCTTC; cdr3_aa: CASLSRLAGPQQFF
j_call: TRBJ1-4; clone_size: NA; d_call: NA; v_call: TRBV9; cdr3_nt: TGTGCCAGCAGCCCCGGGCTTCCTCCGGGTGAAAAACTGTTTTTT; cdr3_aa: CASSPGLPPGEKLFF
j_call: TRBJ2-1; clone_size: NA; d_call: TRBD2; v_call: TRBV14; cdr3_nt: TGTGCCAGCAGCCAACGGCCGGGACTAGCGGGATCATATGAGCAGTTCTTC; cdr3_aa: CASSQRPGLAGSYEQFF
j_call: TRBJ2-3; clone_size: NA; d_call: NA; v_call: TRBV7-8; cdr3_nt: TGTGCCAGCAGCCAAAGACCGCAGGGTAGAATCTCTAGCACAGATACGCAGTATTTT; cdr3_aa: CASSQRPQGRISSTDTQYF
j_call: TRBJ1-1; clone_size: NA; d_call: NA; v_call: TRBV9; cdr3_nt: TGTGCCAGCAGCAGACGGACATCCACTGAAGCTTTCTTT; cdr3_aa: CASSRRTSTEAFF
j_call: TRBJ2-5; clone_size: NA; d_call: NA; v_call: TRBV6-1; cdr3_nt: TGTGCCAGCAGTGAAGATATGACCTGGGACCCCCCTGGAGAGACCCAGTACTTC; cdr3_aa: CASSEDMTWDPPGETQYF
j_call: TRBJ2-2; clone_size: NA; d_call: NA; v_call: TRBV30; cdr3_nt: TGTGCCTGGAGACAAGGGGGCACCGGGGAGCTGTTTTTT; cdr3_aa: CAWRQGGTGELFF
j_call: TRBJ2-5; clone_size: NA; d_call: TRBD2; v_call: TRBV9; cdr3_nt: TGTGCCAGCAGCCCAAGACTAGCGGGGGTGGAGACCCAGTACTTC; cdr3_aa: CASSPRLAGVETQYF
j_call: TRBJ2-5; clone_size: many; d_call: TRBD2; v_call: TRBV2; cdr3_nt: TGTGCCAGCAGTGTTTCGATGACTAGCGGGAGGAGTGAGACCCAGTACTTC; cdr3_aa: CASSVSMTSGRSETQYF
j_call: TRBJ2-1; clone_size: NA; d_call: TRBD2; v_call: TRBV19; cdr3_nt: TGTGCCAGTAGTATCCTTAGCGGGCTCTCCTACAATGAGCAGTTCTTC; cdr3_aa: CASSILSGLSYNEQFF
j_call: TRBJ2-1; clone_size: NA; d_call: NA; v_call: TRBV29-1; cdr3_nt: TGCAGCGTTGAAGATGGGGGGTTTTGGGACAATGAGCAGTTCTTC; cdr3_aa: CSVEDGGFWDNEQFF
j_call: TRBJ2-2; clone_size: NA; d_call: NA; v_call: TRBV9; cdr3_nt: TGTGCCAGCAGCGCGACAGTCAACACCGGGGAGCTGTTTTTT; cdr3_aa: CASSATVNTGELFF
j_call: TRBJ2-7; clone_size: once; d_call: TRBD1; v_call: TRBV9; cdr3_nt: TGTGCCAGCAGCGTAGGACAGGGCCTATACGAGCAGTACTTC; cdr3_aa: CASSVGQGLYEQYF
j_call: TRBJ2-3; clone_size: NA; d_call: NA; v_call: TRBV6-5; cdr3_nt: TGTGCCAGCAGTTACTCTCGGGGTGGAGATACGCAGTATTTT; cdr3_aa: CASSYSRGGDTQYF
j_call: TRBJ2-1; clone_size: NA; d_call: TRBD1; v_call: TRBV14; cdr3_nt: TGTGCCAGCAGCCAAGATATGAGGGGGACAGGGTTAAGGTGGTGGAATGAGCAGTTCTTC; cdr3_aa: CASSQDMRGTGLRWWNEQFF
j_call: TRBJ2-5; clone_size: few; d_call: TRBD2; v_call: TRBV28; cdr3_nt: TGTGCCAGCAGGTCTAGCGGACCAGCCAAAGAGACCCAGTACTTC; cdr3_aa: CASRSSGPAKETQYF
j_call: TRBJ2-3; clone_size: NA; d_call: NA; v_call: TRBV5-4; cdr3_nt: TGTGCCAGCAGCTTGGCGGGCGGGGGCGCCACAGATACGCAGTATTTT; cdr3_aa: CASSLAGGGATDTQYF
j_call: TRBJ1-4; clone_size: NA; d_call: NA; v_call: TRBV18; cdr3_nt: TGTGCCAGCTCAAGTTTGGCAGCAACTAATGAAAAACTGTTTTTT; cdr3_aa: CASSSLAATNEKLFF
j_call: TRBJ1-4; clone_size: NA; d_call: NA; v_call: TRBV4-1; cdr3_nt: TGCGCCAGCAGCCAAGACGCAGTACTAGGGGGTAATGAAAAACTGTTTTTT; cdr3_aa: CASSQDAVLGGNEKLFF
j_call: TRBJ2-7; clone_size: NA; d_call: NA; v_call: TRBV19; cdr3_nt: TGTGCCAGTAGTATTTCTCTGTCGAGGGCCTACGAGCAGTACTTC; cdr3_aa: CASSISLSRAYEQYF
j_call: TRBJ1-4; clone_size: NA; d_call: NA; v_call: TRBV7-2; cdr3_nt: TGTGCCAGCAGCTTAGCGCCGACAGTTAATGAAAAACTGTTTTTT; cdr3_aa: CASSLAPTVNEKLFF
j_call: TRBJ2-7; clone_size: once; d_call: TRBD1; v_call: TRBV7-2; cdr3_nt: TGTGCCAGCAGCACCCGGACAGGGGGATCCTACGAGCAGTACTTC; cdr3_aa: CASSTRTGGSYEQYF
j_call: TRBJ2-5; clone_size: NA; d_call: NA; v_call: TRBV9; cdr3_nt: TGTGCCAGCAGCGTAGGAGGGAATGGCCAAGAGACCCAGTACTTC; cdr3_aa: CASSVGGNGQETQYF
j_call: TRBJ1-5; clone_size: NA; d_call: TRBD1; v_call: TRBV28; cdr3_nt: TGTGCCAGCAGTCCCCGGGACAGCATAAATCAGCCCCAGCATTTT; cdr3_aa: CASSPRDSINQPQHF
j_call: TRBJ2-7; clone_size: NA; d_call: TRBD2; v_call: TRBV13; cdr3_nt: TGTGCCAGCAGCAGAGCGGCGGGAGGGTCCTACGAGCAGTACTTC; cdr3_aa: CASSRAAGGSYEQYF
j_call: TRBJ2-7; clone_size: NA; d_call: NA; v_call: TRBV9; cdr3_nt: TGTGCCAGCAGCCCCCGGGACGGTAAGTCGGACGAGCAGTACTTC; cdr3_aa: CASSPRDGKSDEQYF
j_call: TRBJ1-6; clone_size: NA; d_call: NA; v_call: TRBV19; cdr3_nt: TGTGCCAGTAGGAGGAGGGGGGCCCGCGATAATTCACCCCTCCACTTT; cdr3_aa: CASRRRGARDNSPLHF
j_call: TRBJ1-6; clone_size: NA; d_call: NA; v_call: TRBV19; cdr3_nt: TGTGCCAGTGGGGGGGGATTTACTTCACCCCTCCACTTT; cdr3_aa: CASGGGFTSPLHF
j_call: TRBJ1-6; clone_size: NA; d_call: TRBD1; v_call: TRBV6-6; cdr3_nt: TGTGCCAGCAGCCCTACAGGGGGCATTTCACCCCTCCACTTT; cdr3_aa: CASSPTGGISPLHF
j_call: TRBJ1-6; clone_size: NA; d_call: NA; v_call: TRBV5-6; cdr3_nt: TGTGCCAGCAGCTTGAATAGGGGAAGGTGGGTAAAGTCACCCCTCCACTTT; cdr3_aa: CASSLNRGRWVKSPLHF
j_call: TRBJ2-2; clone_size: few; d_call: NA; v_call: TRBV30; cdr3_nt: TGTGCCTGGGGGCGTAACACCGGGGAGCTGTTTTTT; cdr3_aa: CAWGRNTGELFF
j_call: TRBJ2-6; clone_size: NA; d_call: NA; v_call: TRBV5-4; cdr3_nt: TGTGCCAGCAGCTTGTACGGGAGAGGGACCGGGGCCAACGTCCTGACTTTC; cdr3_aa: CASSLYGRGTGANVLTF
j_call: TRBJ1-1; clone_size: NA; d_call: TRBD1; v_call: TRBV28; cdr3_nt: TGTGCCAGCAGTTTAATCGGCAGGGGGGGCTTTGAAGCTTTCTTT; cdr3_aa: CASSLIGRGGFEAFF